Each of the 29 T cell receptor beta chains below was sequenced from the same sample in a study of blood T cell repertoires in COVID-19. Sequencing used immunoSEQ multiplex PCR; TCRdb keeps in-frame clones, though not all of them. The sample lists roughly 380,000 clones, about 90% occurring once. The sample was PBMCs or T cells enriched from blood (not recorded which). The source is a young man who had recovered from COVID-19.

J is TRBJ2-6 and V is TRBV3-1 (or the pseudogene TRBV3-2), with a weak D call TRBD1 (5 bases). This CDR3 comprises 16 residues. The germline CDR1 and CDR2 sequences are LGHDT and YNNKEL (reference sequence). V was cut by 2 bases and J by 0 bases, with 8 bases left in between. The CDR3 is CASSQPTGSGANVLTF. CDR3 sequence (DNA): TGTGCCAGCAGCCAACCCACAGGCTCTGGGGCCAACGTCCTGACTTTC.

The chain joins TRBV18 to TRBJ2-3, with 12 bases aligning to TRBD2. Germline trimming cut 5 bases from V and 0 bases from J; bases unmatched to any gene: 12. The CDR3 has 19 residues. CDR1 KGHSH and CDR2 LQKENI come from the germline V gene. The CDR3 protein is CASSSGLAGKDGSTDTQYF. CDR3 DNA: TGTGCCAGCTCATCCGGACTAGCGGGGAAAGATGGTAGCACAGATACGCAGTATTTT.

The rearrangement links TRBV5-4 to TRBJ2-2; TRBD2 aligns across 13 bases. The CDR3 is 16 residues long. CDR1 is SGHNT and CDR2 is YYREEE in the germline V gene (reference sequence). With V trimmed by 3 bases and J by 4 bases, 3 bases remained unmatched. The CDR3 sequence is CASSWTSGGGTGELFF. In DNA, the CDR3 is TGTGCCAGCAGCTGGACTAGCGGGGGTGGCACCGGGGAGCTGTTTTTT.

V and J are TRBV2 and TRBJ1-5, with D perhaps matching TRBD1 (5 bases). The CDR3 totals 11 residues. Germline assignment: CDR1 SNHLY and CDR2 FYNNEI. Trimming took 11 bases from V and 1 from J, leaving 6 bases between them. DNA of the CDR3: TGTGCCGGGGGGAGCAATCAGCCCCAGCATTTT. This gives the protein CAGGSNQPQHF.

J is TRBJ2-7 and V is TRBV14, with a possible D match to TRBD1 (5 bases). This CDR3 comprises 11 residues. V shed 1 base and J shed 10 bases, with 8 bases lying between them. Germline V gene lookup returns CDR1 SGHDN and CDR2 FVKESK. In nucleotides, the CDR3 is TGTGCCAGCAGCCAAGTAGGACAACAGTACTTC. This gives the protein CASSQVGQQYF.

The J gene is TRBJ1-6, the V gene TRBV6-4, with D uncertain. This CDR3 spans 15 amino acids. Trimming stripped 6 bases from V and 3 bases from J, with 12 bases between. Germline V gene lookup returns CDR1 MRHNA and CDR2 SNTAGT. CDR3 sequence (DNA): TGTGCCAGCAGCGCCCTTCCCGGCTATAATTCACCCCTCCACTTT. Amino acid sequence: CASSALPGYNSPLHF.

The chain uses TRBV9 and TRBJ1-2; D call uncertain. The germline V and J ends were trimmed by 2 bases and 3 bases, with 11 bases remaining between them. The germline CDR1 and CDR2 sequences are SGDLS and YYNGEE. This CDR3 spans 14 amino acids. CDR3: CASSVAPVDYGYTF. The CDR3 bases are TGTGCCAGCAGCGTTGCGCCGGTGGACTATGGCTACACCTTC.

About this clone itself: Other DNA sequences in this specimen translate into the identical CDR3. This CDR3 reads CASRRTGGETQYF. Here the CDR3 DNA reads TGTGCCAGTAGGAGGACAGGGGGAGAGACCCAGTACTTC. This chain connects TRBV19 to TRBJ2-5; 10 nucleotides align to TRBD1. This CDR3 spans 13 amino acids. Germline CDR1 LNHDA, CDR2 SQIVND (reference sequence). The ends lost 6 bases at V and 4 bases at J; junction bases unmatched: 2.

The chain is built from TRBV27 and TRBJ2-2; D is possibly TRBD1 (6 bases). This CDR3 has 13 amino acids. The V and J ends lost 6 bases and 4 bases respectively, with 9 bases between them. Germline CDR1 reads MNHEY; CDR2 reads SMNVEV (reference sequence). CDR3 nucleotide sequence: TGTGCCAGCAGGACAGGTGGCACCGGGGAGCTGTTTTTT. It specifies CASRTGGTGELFF.

The rearrangement uses TRBV10-2 and TRBJ2-7, with TRBD1 as a possible D gene (6 bases). CDR3 length: 14 residues. Trimming removed 7 bases from V and 0 bases from J, with 13 bases in between. Germline assignment: CDR1 WSHSY and CDR2 SAAADI. The CDR3 DNA sequence: TGCGCCAGCAAGCCCGGGACATCCTCCTACGAGCAGTACTTC. It translates to CASKPGTSSYEQYF.

The chain carries TRBV6-6 and TRBJ2-5; 12 bases line up with TRBD2. The CDR3 is 16 amino acids. Germline loops: CDR1 MNHNY, CDR2 SVGAGI (reference sequence). J gave up 5 bases and V 5 bases, and 9 bases lay outside the gene matches. The CDR3 DNA reads as TGTGCCAGCAGTGTACTAGCGGGGGGATCGGTGGAGACCCAGTACTTC. Its protein product is CASSVLAGGSVETQYF.

The rearrangement uses TRBV5-4 and TRBJ1-2; 7 bases align to TRBD1. CDR3 size: 15 residues. V dropped 1 base and J dropped 4; count of bases not matched to a gene: 7. Germline-derived CDR1 and CDR2 are SGHNT and YYREEE (reference sequence). The chain's CDR3 is CASSLLGQDLYGYTF. DNA of the CDR3: TGTGCCAGCAGCTTGCTTGGACAGGACCTCTATGGCTACACCTTC.

The V call is TRBV5-4, the J call TRBJ1-4; D is uncertain. Trimming took 3 bases from V and 5 from J, leaving 11 bases between them. Germline lookup yields CDR1 SGHNT and CDR2 YYREEE (reference sequence). CDR3 size: 14 residues. This chain's CDR3 is CASSSSVSNEKLFF. CDR3 nucleotide sequence: TGTGCCAGCAGCTCCTCCGTATCGAATGAAAAACTGTTTTTT.

The chain links TRBV12-5 to TRBJ1-1; 10 bases fit TRBD1. V lost 6 bases, J lost 12 bases, and 13 bases stayed unmatched. Germline lookup yields CDR1 LGHNT and CDR2 FRNRAP. This CDR3 is 14 amino acids long. As DNA, the CDR3 is TGTGCTAGTGGCGCCTCGGGACAGGGGCCCGGGACTTTCTTT. Translation gives CASGASGQGPGTFF.

This chain connects TRBV10-3 to TRBJ2-1, with TRBD1 as a possible D gene (7 bases). The germline gives CDR1 ENHRY, CDR2 SYGVKD. The CDR3 covers 14 residues. The V and J ends lost 5 bases and 8 bases respectively, with 16 bases between them. CDR3 sequence (DNA): TGTGCCATCAGTTACCAGGGGGGTGCCGATGAGCAGTTCTTC. It yields the protein CAISYQGGADEQFF.

This clone has more than one count but fewer than ten. Here the CDR3 reads CASSRSTGSGYTF. The CDR3 DNA reads TGTGCCAGCAGCCGCTCGACAGGTTCCGGCTACACCTTC. The V gene is TRBV9, the J gene TRBJ1-2; a possible D gene is TRBD1 (6 bases). The CDR3 spans 13 residues. Trimming stripped 4 bases from V and 8 bases from J, with 15 bases between. Germline-derived CDR1 and CDR2 are SGDLS and YYNGEE. Supplemented by reference TRBV9 and TRBJ1-2, the full variable domain reads DSGVTQTPKHLITATGQRVTLRCSPRSGDLSVYWYQQSLDQGLQFLIQYYNGEERAKGNILERFSAQQFPDLHSELNLSSLELGDSALYFCASSRSTGSGYTFGSGTRLTVV.

A few counts support this clone. V is TRBV18 and J is TRBJ1-2; D is perhaps TRBD1 (5 bases). Germline V lookup: CDR1 KGHSH, CDR2 LQKENI. The CDR3 length is 13 residues. Trimming took off 9 bases at V and 4 bases at J, with 15 bases between the two ends. In DNA form, the CDR3 reads TGTGCCAGTTCAACCGGGGGTATCTATGGCTACACCTTC. Translated: CASSTGGIYGYTF.

The chain employs TRBV5-1 and TRBJ2-3; 10 positions agree with TRBD2. Germline lookup yields CDR1 SGHRS and CDR2 YFSETQ. There are 15 residues in the CDR3. J lost 2 bases, V lost 4 bases, and 4 bases had no gene match. The CDR3 protein is CASSGGLADTDTQYF. The CDR3, as DNA: TGCGCCAGCAGCGGTGGACTAGCGGACACAGATACGCAGTATTTT.

The chain has TRBV6-1 and TRBJ1-1; 7 bases align to TRBD1. The trim removed 0 bases at V and 1 base at J, leaving 5 bases unmatched. The CDR3 runs to 16 residues. The germline gives CDR1 MNHNS, CDR2 SASEGT. The CDR3 DNA reads TGTGCCAGCAGTGAAGCCCAGGGGGTTTGGAACACTGAAGCTTTCTTT. Residues: CASSEAQGVWNTEAFF.

The chain uses TRBV27 and TRBJ1-1; 10 bases match TRBD1. The CDR3 is 18 residues long. Germline lookup yields CDR1 MNHEY and CDR2 SMNVEV (reference sequence). With 5 bases clipped from V and 1 base from J, the junction kept 13 bases outside the gene matches. The CDR3: CASSRPSWTGGSNTEAFF. The CDR3 DNA is TGTGCCAGCAGTCGACCATCATGGACAGGGGGATCGAACACTGAAGCTTTCTTT.

The V gene is TRBV7-2, the J gene TRBJ2-1; 8 bases are shared with TRBD2. This CDR3 is built from 15 residues. Trimming cost V 2 bases and J 3 bases; bases outside gene matches: 3. Per the germline V gene, CDR1 is SGHTA and CDR2 is FQGNSA. The CDR3 loop is CASSLNSGVYNEQFF. Here the CDR3 DNA reads TGTGCCAGCAGCTTAAATAGCGGGGTCTACAATGAGCAGTTCTTC.

This sequence joins TRBV9 and TRBJ1-1, with a weak D call TRBD1 (5 bases). CDR1 is SGDLS and CDR2 is YYNGEE in the germline V gene. There are 15 residues in the CDR3. V lost 0 bases and J lost 0, with 9 bases in between. CDR3 nucleotide sequence: TGTGCCAGCAGCGTAGCTTGGACACTGAACACTGAAGCTTTCTTT. Its translation is CASSVAWTLNTEAFF. The entire variable domain, with the rest obtained from reference TRBV9 and TRBJ1-1, is as follows: DSGVTQTPKHLITATGQRVTLRCSPRSGDLSVYWYQQSLDQGLQFLIQYYNGEERAKGNILERFSAQQFPDLHSELNLSSLELGDSALYFCASSVAWTLNTEAFFGQGTRLTVV.

The chain links TRBV30 to TRBJ1-1, with D possibly matching TRBD1 (6 bases). There are 14 residues in the CDR3. The germline gives CDR1 GTSNPN, CDR2 SVGIG (reference sequence). With 1 base removed from V and 1 base from J, the gap between germline ends came to 10 bases. CDR3 coding DNA: TGTGCCTGGAGTGGGGGGGGGCGGAACACTGAAGCTTTCTTT. Translation: CAWSGGGRNTEAFF.

With regard to this clone: The same CDR3 arises from other DNA sequences in this sample as well. The chain employs TRBV5-1 and TRBJ1-1; D perhaps matches TRBD1 (5 bases). The CDR3 runs 15 residues. Looked up from germline, CDR1 is SGHRS and CDR2 is YFSETQ. The V and J ends lost 0 bases and 1 base respectively, with 10 bases between them. CDR3 in amino acids: CASSLAPGSNTEAFF. For the CDR3, the DNA is TGCGCCAGCAGCTTGGCTCCAGGGTCGAACACTGAAGCTTTCTTT.

The CDR3 nucleotides are TGTGCCAGCAGCTTGCGGACAGGGTCTGGAAACACCATATATTTT. The encoded protein is CASSLRTGSGNTIYF. The J gene is TRBJ1-3, the V gene TRBV7-9, with 8 nucleotides matching TRBD1. The germline V gene encodes CDR1 SEHNR and CDR2 FQNEAQ (reference sequence). The CDR3 has 15 residues. V gave up 3 bases and J gave up 1 base; unmatched junction bases: 2.

This chain links TRBV19 with TRBJ1-6; D unclear. This CDR3 has 14 residues. From germline, CDR1 is LNHDA and CDR2 SQIVND (reference sequence). Trimming removed 7 bases at V and 5 bases at J, with 12 bases between. The CDR3 region is CASMRGGNNSPLHF. The CDR3 DNA reads TGTGCCAGTATGCGGGGAGGTAATAATTCACCCCTCCACTTT.

This sequence joins TRBV11-2 and TRBJ2-4; TRBD1 is a possible D gene (6 bases). This CDR3 comprises 15 residues. Trimming left V 2 bases short and J 9 bases short, with 17 bases between. Germline CDR1 SGHAT, CDR2 FQNNGV. The CDR3 coding sequence is TGTGCCAGCAGCTTACGGCAGGGGCGTGCGGTCATTCAGTACTTC. Translating it yields CASSLRQGRAVIQYF.

This sequence joins TRBV3-1 (or the pseudogene TRBV3-2) and TRBJ2-5; 7 bases match TRBD2. CDR3 length equals 16 residues. Losses at the gene ends were 0 bases for V and 7 bases for J; bases not matched to a gene: 11. Germline loops: CDR1 LGHDT, CDR2 YNNKEL (reference sequence). The CDR3 region has the DNA TGTGCCAGCAGCCAAGATTGGGACCCGGGGGAGGGGACCCAGTACTTC. It encodes CASSQDWDPGEGTQYF.

On this clone itself: An end of the junction differs from the germline gene, which may be a read error. The chain joins TRBV7-9 to TRBJ2-1, with 9 bases matching TRBD1. Germline CDR1 is SEHNR and CDR2 is FQNEAQ (reference sequence). This CDR3 comprises 14 residues. This CDR3 is CASSGRDRVDDQFF. CDR3 nucleotide sequence: TGTGCCAGCAGCGGCCGGGACAGGGTGGATGATCAGTTCTTC. Filled out from reference TRBV7-9 and TRBJ2-1, the complete variable domain reads DTGVSQNPRHKITKRGQNVTFRCDPISEHNRLYWYRQTLGQGPEFLTYFQNEAQLEKSRLLSDRFSAERPKGSFSTLEIQRTEQGDSAMYLCASSGRDRVDDQFFGPGTRLTVL.